Listed below are T cell receptor beta chains from one sample, sequenced in a study of cytomegalovirus exposure and HLA in healthy donors. Profiling relied on immunoSEQ multiplex PCR, and the TCRdb table lists in-frame clones only, not all of them. This table holds around 180,000 clones, around 82% found once. The specimen sequenced was PBMCs. Receptors were obtained from a man in his 60s in good health and CMV-seronegative. CDR3s include the opening cysteine and the closing phenylalanine or tryptophan. D genes are given only for firm matches. Clone sizes are given selectively: once, few, many, or a class where the clone is expanded.

few,TRBV29-1,NA,TRBJ2-5,TGCAGCGTCGAAGGAGGCAGGGTGGGGGAGACCCAGTACTTC,CSVEGGRVGETQYF
few,TRBV5-4,TRBD2,TRBJ2-7,TGTGCCAGCAGCTATAGCGGGAGGGCCTACGAGCAGTACTTC,CASSYSGRAYEQYF
NA,TRBV28,NA,TRBJ2-3,TGTGCCAGCAGTCTCGGGAGAGATACGCAGTATTTT,CASSLGRDTQYF
once,TRBV27,NA,TRBJ1-2,TGTGCCAGCACAAGATGGGTTGGGGCGTCGGGTGGCTACACCTTC,CASTRWVGASGGYTF
few,TRBV27,NA,TRBJ1-1,TGTGCCAGCAAGAGGGCTGTGAACACTGAAGCTTTCTTT,CASKRAVNTEAFF
few,TRBV27,NA,TRBJ2-7,TGTGCCAGCAGTTTATCCGGCGAGCAGTACTTC,CASSLSGEQYF
few,TRBV6-5,TRBD1,TRBJ2-7,TGTGCCAGCAGATCGGACAGGGCCTACGAGCAGTACTTC,CASRSDRAYEQYF
NA,TRBV6-5,TRBD1,TRBJ2-1,TGTGCCAGCCAGACCGGGACAGTCTACAATGAGCAGTTCTTC,CASQTGTVYNEQFF
NA,TRBV5-6,TRBD1,TRBJ2-7,TGTGCCAGCAGCTTGGAGGGACAGGGTTTCTACGAGCAGTACTTC,CASSLEGQGFYEQYF
NA,TRBV19,TRBD2,TRBJ2-5,TGTGCCAGTAGTAGCGAACTAGCGGACCAAGAGACCCAGTACTTC,CASSSELADQETQYF
NA,TRBV19,NA,TRBJ2-2,TGTGCCAGTAGTCCTGGCGGCGTCGGGGAGCTGTTTTTT,CASSPGGVGELFF
NA,TRBV19,TRBD2,TRBJ2-3,TGTGCCAGTAGTTCCGGGGTAGCGGGAGGGCCGGATACGCAGTATTTT,CASSSGVAGGPDTQYF
NA,TRBV28,NA,TRBJ2-5,TGTGCCAGCAGTTTATTTGAGGAGTCAGAGACCCAGTACTTC,CASSLFEESETQYF
NA,TRBV9,TRBD1,TRBJ2-5,TGTGCCAGCAGCGTAGCAGGGGGCGAGACCCAGTACTTC,CASSVAGGETQYF
NA,TRBV6-1,NA,TRBJ1-6,TGTGCCAGCAGTGAGACAGTCTCCATTTCACCCCTCCACTTT,CASSETVSISPLHF
NA,TRBV2,TRBD1,TRBJ1-4,TGTGCCAGCAGCCCAGGGGGTGGGGAAAAACTGTTTTTT,CASSPGGGEKLFF
NA,TRBV5-1,NA,TRBJ2-1,TGCGCCAGCACGGGAGCAGGGAGACACAATGAGCAGTTCTTC,CASTGAGRHNEQFF
NA,TRBV6-1,TRBD2,TRBJ2-5,TGTGCCAGCAGTGAAGCTTGGGGCGCAGCGGGATCTCAAGAGACCCAGTACTTC,CASSEAWGAAGSQETQYF
NA,TRBV29-1,TRBD1,TRBJ2-2,TGCAGCGTTGAGTATCCGGACAGGGGAAGTGGGGAGCTGTTTTTT,CSVEYPDRGSGELFF
NA,TRBV15,NA,TRBJ2-1,TGTGCCACCAGCGTACGTGGGGGGTTCGATGAGCAGTTCTTC,CATSVRGGFDEQFF
NA,TRBV7-9,NA,TRBJ2-2,TGTGCCAGCAGCTTAGGCCCACCCAGGGGCACCGGGGAGCTGTTTTTT,CASSLGPPRGTGELFF
NA,TRBV6-1,TRBD2,TRBJ2-3,TGTGCCAGCAGTGATCGCGGGGGAAGCACAGATACGCAGTATTTT,CASSDRGGSTDTQYF
NA,TRBV28,TRBD1,TRBJ2-2,TGTGCCAGCAGTCAAGCCGGGACAGGGGACACCGGGGAGCTGTTTTTT,CASSQAGTGDTGELFF
NA,TRBV5-1,NA,TRBJ1-5,TGCGCCAGCAGCTTGGGAACAGGTAGCAATCAGCCCCAGCATTTT,CASSLGTGSNQPQHF